This is a list of T cell receptor beta chains from one sample in a study of T cells in Graves' hyperthyroidism and ophthalmopathy. TCRdb used MiXCR to reprocess the multiplex PCR reads, holding one entry per CDR3 protein. The sample carries around 190,000 distinct CDR3 sequences, about 15% recorded once. The specimen sequenced was blood. The origin of the receptors is a woman aged 50 to 60 with Graves' hyperthyroidism. CDR3s include the opening cysteine and the closing phenylalanine or tryptophan. D genes are given only for firm matches. Clone sizes are given selectively: once, few, many, or a class where the clone is expanded.

d_gene	abundance	v_gene	j_gene	CDR3aa	CDR3nt
NA	once	TRBV28	TRBJ2-1	CASSRNEQFF	TGTGCCAGCAGTCGTAATGAGCAGTTCTTC
NA	few	TRBV12-3/TRBV12-4	TRBJ1-5	CASSFGGRSNQPQHF	TGTGCCAGCAGTTTCGGGGGAAGGAGCAATCAGCCCCAGCATTTT
NA	many	TRBV11-2	TRBJ1-2	CASSSPRARGGYTF	TGTGCCAGCAGCTCCCCAAGAGCCAGGGGAGGCTACACCTTC
TRBD1	few	TRBV27	TRBJ1-2	CASSRTIGTGTGASNYGYTF	TGTGCCAGCAGCCGGACGATTGGAACCGGGACAGGGGCTTCAAACTATGGCTACACCTTC
NA	many	TRBV2	TRBJ1-2	CASSEVGRQGGYTF	TGTGCCAGCAGTGAAGTCGGCAGGCAAGGTGGCTACACCTTC
TRBD2	NA	TRBV5-4	TRBJ2-1	CASSSGGLAGNNEQFF	TGTGCCAGCAGCTCCGGGGGGCTAGCGGGTAACAATGAGCAGTTCTTC
NA	many	TRBV7-3	TRBJ2-7	CASSPQGSDRAEQYF	TGTGCCAGCAGCCCCCAGGGGTCGGATAGGGCCGAGCAGTACTTC
TRBD2	few	TRBV7-9	TRBJ2-2	CASSISGMNTGELFF	TGTGCCAGCAGCATTAGCGGGATGAACACCGGGGAGCTGTTTTTT
TRBD1	many	TRBV7-3	TRBJ1-1	CASSTNRGGLSEAFF	TGTGCCAGCAGCACCAACAGGGGAGGTTTGTCTGAAGCTTTCTTT
NA	few	TRBV5-1	TRBJ1-2	CASSERGNYGYTF	TGCGCCAGCAGCGAGCGGGGTAACTATGGCTACACCTTC
NA	few	TRBV30	TRBJ2-6	CAWRWSGANVLTF	TGTGCCTGGAGGTGGAGCGGGGCCAACGTCCTGACTTTC
NA	NA	TRBV12-3/TRBV12-4	TRBJ2-2	CASLKRMDTGELFF	TGTGCCAGTCTAAAGAGAATGGACACCGGGGAGCTGTTTTTT
TRBD2	NA	TRBV10-1	TRBJ2-1	CASSDGTSGRSPYNEQFF	TGCGCCAGCAGTGATGGGACTAGCGGGAGGAGTCCCTACAATGAGCAGTTCTTC